The TCR beta chain under discussion was sequenced for a study of T cells in Graves' hyperthyroidism and ophthalmopathy. RNA transcripts were the template for amplifying TCR beta CDR3 regions. The HTBI primer set was used in a first-round RT-PCR of the TCR CDR3. One entry per CDR3 protein, called by TCRdb with MiXCR from the multiplex PCR reads. The sample yields about 600,000 distinct CDR3 sequences, about 15% seen once. This TCR came from a woman in her 50s with Graves' ophthalmopathy. Sequencing input: blood.

In DNA form, the CDR3 reads TGTGCCAGCAGCTTTACTAGCGAGAACACCGGGGAGCTGTTTTTT. Residues: CASSFTSENTGELFF. The chain is built from TRBV7-6 and TRBJ2-2; 7 nucleotides agree with TRBD2. CDR1 is SGHVS, CDR2 FNYEAQ, per germline. V lost 3 bases and J lost 1; bases outside the gene matches: 2. The CDR3 sequence is 15 residues long.